A single sample gave rise to the 23 T cell receptor beta chains below, sequenced in a study of post-analysis software for immune sequencing data. The study, taken as a whole, reports: Controls had lower frequencies than patients of about 5 TRBV segments, which included TRBV5-6, TRBV5-1 and TRBV20-1.

Tagging with unique molecular identifiers was a feature of the TCR beta cDNA libraries. Each CDR3 protein gets one entry after TCRdb re-called the PCR reads with MiXCR. This sample has roughly 670,000 distinct CDR3 sequences; approximately 59% occur once, and the top ten carry about 11%. Antigen specificity for these receptors is unknown. The sequenced sample consisted of blood. These receptors came from a girl aged 2-10 years with multiple sclerosis.

The chain links TRBV5-5 to TRBJ1-6; 7 nucleotides line up with TRBD1. V was pared by 1 base and J by 6 bases, with 7 bases of the junction left unmatched. CDR3 length: 16 amino acids. Germline values: CDR1 SGHKS, CDR2 YYEKEE (reference sequence). Here the CDR3 reads CASSLWMGQINSPLHF. In DNA form, the CDR3 reads TGTGCCAGCAGCTTGTGGATGGGACAGATTAATTCACCCCTCCACTTT.

This chain joins TRBV3-1 and TRBJ2-5, with D perhaps TRBD1 (6 bases). CDR1 is LGHDT, CDR2 YNNKEL, per germline (reference sequence). The CDR3 is 13 residues long. The germline V and J ends were trimmed by 8 bases and 3 bases, with 13 bases remaining between them. The CDR3 region has the DNA TGTGCCAGCTACAGGGATGGCGAAGAGACCCAGTACTTC. Translation gives CASYRDGEETQYF.

The chain recombines TRBV7-2 with TRBJ2-1; 11 bases map to TRBD2. V lost 5 bases to trimming and J lost 2 bases; unmatched junction nucleotides: 5. In germline, CDR1 is SGHTA, CDR2 FQGNSA. The CDR3 is made up of 16 amino acids. CDR3 nucleotide sequence: TGTGCCAGCAGCAACTCGGGACTAGCGGCCTACAATGAGCAGTTCTTC. This encodes CASSNSGLAAYNEQFF.

The V gene is TRBV12-5, the J gene TRBJ2-5; TRBD1 matches 7 bases. The length of the CDR3 is 13 residues. CDR1 LGHNT and CDR2 FRNRAP come from the germline V gene. V dropped 6 bases and J dropped 2; count of bases not matched to a gene: 3. CDR3: CASGRDRQETQYF. CDR3 DNA: TGTGCTAGTGGCCGGGACAGACAAGAGACCCAGTACTTC. Drawing the rest from reference TRBV12-5 and TRBJ2-5, the complete variable domain is DARVTQTPRHKVTEMGQEVTMRCQPILGHNTVFWYRQTMMQGLELLAYFRNRAPLDDSGMPKDRFSAEMPDATLATLKIQPSEPRDSAVYFCASGRDRQETQYFGPGTRLLVL.

The genes are TRBV3-1 and TRBJ2-5; a possible D gene is TRBD2 (6 bases). Trimming removed 0 bases at V and 5 bases at J, with 13 bases between. CDR3 size: 15 residues. Germline CDR1 LGHDT, CDR2 YNNKEL (reference sequence). As DNA, the CDR3 is TGTGCCAGCAGCCAAGACCCGGGGGATCAGGAGACCCAGTACTTC. Protein: CASSQDPGDQETQYF.

CDR3 in amino acids: CASSEPSYSGTGYTAGQFF. CDR3 nucleotide sequence: TGTGCCAGCAGTGAACCCTCCTATAGCGGGACAGGGTATACTGCGGGGCAGTTCTTC. The chain couples TRBV25-1 to TRBJ2-1, with D possibly TRBD1 on 9 matching bases. Germline loops: CDR1 MGHDK, CDR2 SYGVNS. CDR3 size: 19 residues. V lost 2 bases, J lost 12 bases, and 32 bases lay in between.

The chain couples TRBV6-5 to TRBJ1-1; D is undetermined. There are 16 residues in the CDR3. Germline V gene sequence: CDR1 MNHEY, CDR2 SVGAGI. V lost 5 bases and J lost 0, with 16 bases in between. The CDR3 loop is CASSTPRTGMNTEAFF. The CDR3 DNA reads TGTGCCAGCAGTACGCCCCGGACGGGTATGAACACTGAAGCTTTCTTT.

This chain connects TRBV20-1 to TRBJ2-6; the D call may be TRBD1 or TRBD2 (5 bases each). Germline V gene sequence: CDR1 DFQATT, CDR2 SNEGSKA (reference sequence). This CDR3 has 16 amino acids. V was clipped by 6 bases and J by 0 bases, with 15 bases between them. The CDR3 DNA follows: TGCAGTGCGGCCGGGGTTGGGGGCTCTGGGGCCAACGTCCTGACTTTC. This encodes CSAAGVGGSGANVLTF.

The chain joins TRBV7-2 to TRBJ2-1; D might be TRBD1 or TRBD2, each matching 5 bases. Trimming removed 5 bases from V and 6 bases from J, with 14 bases in between. This CDR3 has 14 residues. The germline gives CDR1 SGHTA, CDR2 FQGNSA. The CDR3 protein is CASSAPGPINEQFF. CDR3 in DNA: TGTGCCAGCAGCGCACCGGGACCGATCAATGAGCAGTTCTTC.

V gene TRBV28 combines with J gene TRBJ2-5, with D possibly being TRBD1 (6 bases). The germline CDR1 and CDR2 sequences are MDHEN and SYDVKM. V was trimmed by 8 bases and J by 0 bases, leaving 13 bases between them. The CDR3 length is 14 residues. CDR3 nucleotide sequence: TGTGCCAGCCGGATCACAGGGAACCAAGAGACCCAGTACTTC. Residues: CASRITGNQETQYF.

This clonotype was recorded a few times. V usage is TRBV7-9 and J usage is TRBJ2-1; D possibly uses TRBD1 or TRBD2 (5 bases each). Trimming left V 5 bases short and J 6 bases short, with 14 bases between. The V gene's germline CDR1 is SEHNR and CDR2 FQNEAQ (reference sequence). The CDR3 covers 14 residues. The CDR3 here is CASSLGPILNEQFF. In nucleotides, the CDR3 is TGTGCCAGCAGCCTGGGACCGATCCTCAATGAGCAGTTCTTC.

This clonotype was detected only a few times. The chain combines TRBV7-2 with TRBJ2-5; D remains ambiguous. The V end lost 4 bases, the J end lost 5 bases, and 11 bases lay between the germline ends. Germline V gene lookup returns CDR1 SGHTA and CDR2 FQGNSA. The CDR3 is 13 residues long. CDR3 protein: CASSSGSGETQYF. In nucleotides, the CDR3 is TGTGCCAGCAGCTCAGGCTCCGGGGAGACCCAGTACTTC.

The count of this clonotype is one. V and J are TRBV18 and TRBJ1-1; D gene uncertain. The V gene lost 6 bases and the J gene lost 2 bases, with 22 bases spanning the gap. This CDR3 has 17 amino acids. Germline CDR1 is KGHSH and CDR2 is LQKENI. In DNA form, the CDR3 reads TGTGCCAGCTCGATAAGGCAGGCTGTGGCACTTAACACTGAAGCTTTCTTT. Protein: CASSIRQAVALNTEAFF.

The gene calls are TRBV20-1 and TRBJ2-1, with 10 bases identical to TRBD1. The CDR3 runs 14 residues. Trimming took 4 bases from V and 4 from J; bases not matched to a gene: 4. Germline V gene lookup returns CDR1 DFQATT and CDR2 SNEGSKA (reference sequence). The CDR3 nucleotides read TGCAGTGCTATAACGGGACAGGGGTACAATGAGCAGTTCTTC. Translation gives CSAITGQGYNEQFF.

J is TRBJ1-1 and V is TRBV20-1; D may be TRBD1 (5 bases). The V gene lost 2 bases and the J gene lost 6 bases, with 10 bases spanning the gap. CDR1 is DFQATT, CDR2 SNEGSKA, per germline (reference sequence). The CDR3 totals 12 residues. The chain's CDR3 is CSARSAGPEAFF. CDR3 coding DNA: TGCAGTGCTAGATCGGCAGGGCCTGAAGCTTTCTTT.

This sequence joins TRBV6-1 and TRBJ1-1; D not resolved. This CDR3 has 14 residues. Trimming took 0 bases from V and 5 from J, leaving 10 bases between them. From germline, CDR1 is MNHNS and CDR2 SASEGT. The DNA of the CDR3 is TGTGCCAGCAGTGAAGCGCATGAAGGGACTGAAGCTTTCTTT. It specifies CASSEAHEGTEAFF.

This clonotype came up a few times. The chain is built from TRBV7-3 and TRBJ2-1; the match to TRBD1 covers 8 bases. Germline lookup yields CDR1 SGHTA and CDR2 FQGTGA. V was clipped by 2 bases and J by 7 bases; unmatched bases: 13. The CDR3 loop spans 17 amino acids. The DNA of the CDR3 is TGTGCCAGCAGCTTACCCCCCGGGGACAGGACAGTTAATGAGCAGTTCTTC. Its protein product is CASSLPPGDRTVNEQFF.

This sequence joins TRBV4-3 and TRBJ2-6; tentatively, D is TRBD1 (6 bases). This CDR3 comprises 18 residues. Germline CDR1 and CDR2: LGHNA and YSLEER. Trimming pared 0 bases from V and 1 base from J, leaving 13 bases between. CDR3 protein: CASSQDPPRGSGANVLTF. The CDR3 DNA sequence: TGCGCCAGCAGCCAAGATCCCCCTAGGGGGTCTGGGGCCAACGTCCTGACTTTC.

There are a few counts of this clonotype. The chain couples TRBV5-1 to TRBJ2-5, with 10 nucleotides matching TRBD2. The germline gives CDR1 SGHRS, CDR2 YFSETQ. V lost 5 bases and J lost 1; bases outside the gene matches: 2. This CDR3 region has 14 residues. In DNA, the CDR3 is TGCGCCAGCAGACTAGCGGGGAGCCAAGAGACCCAGTACTTC. It translates to CASRLAGSQETQYF.

J is TRBJ2-1 and V is TRBV18; 7 nucleotides align to TRBD1. The CDR3 totals 13 residues. Germline CDR1 is KGHSH and CDR2 is LQKENI. After removal of 5 bases from V and 5 bases from J, the junction contained 3 bases not matched to a gene. CDR3 coding DNA: TGTGCCAGCTCATCAGGACAGGACAATGAGCAGTTCTTC. This translates into CASSSGQDNEQFF.

The CDR3 spells CASSFGPDTQYF. As DNA, the CDR3 is TGTGCCAGCAGTTTCGGGCCAGATACGCAGTATTTT. The V gene is TRBV12-3 or TRBV12-4, the J gene TRBJ2-3; D is undetermined. The V gene lost 3 bases and the J gene lost 4 bases, with 5 bases spanning the gap. The CDR3 length is 12 residues.

This clonotype was observed a handful of times. The V gene is TRBV6-5, the J gene TRBJ2-7, with TRBD2 matching 7 bases. CDR1 is MNHEY and CDR2 is SVGAGI in the germline V gene. The V and J ends lost 6 bases and 0 bases, in that order; junction bases with no gene match: 8. The CDR3 length is 15 residues. The CDR3 DNA reads as TGTGCCAGCAGCCCCACTGGGGGGGTCTCCTACGAGCAGTACTTC. Its protein product is CASSPTGGVSYEQYF.

This clonotype was counted once. The CDR3 loop is CSARGQRTWNTEAFF. The CDR3 coding sequence is TGCAGTGCTAGAGGACAACGTACGTGGAACACTGAAGCTTTCTTT. The chain employs TRBV20-1 and TRBJ1-1, with D unresolved. In germline, CDR1 is DFQATT, CDR2 SNEGSKA (reference sequence). V lost 1 base, J lost 1 base, and 13 bases lay in between. The CDR3 consists of 15 residues.